The 27 T cell receptor beta chains listed next were all sequenced from one sample in a study of cytomegalovirus exposure and HLA in healthy donors listed by TCRdb under 2017. Receptor amplification or capture employed the immunoSEQ multiplex PCR assay. For the multiplex PCR, a mixture combining 60 forward primers for TCR Vbeta segments and 13 reverse primers for TCR Jbeta segments was used. The clones in this table, taken by TCRdb from immuneACCESS, are in-frame only. Not every clone is retained; where verified, under half of the shortfall comes from an unresolved V gene, and the cause of the rest is unknown. Recorded for this sample are about 160,000 clones; about 79% of them occurred a single time. The leading ten clones occupy about 1% of the sample. The sample comprised PBMCs. The receptors were gathered from a woman in her forties or fifties in good health and CMV-seropositive.

The table lists this clone with a count of one. J is TRBJ1-2 and V is TRBV29-1; the match to TRBD1 covers 7 bases. With 7 bases clipped from V and 4 bases from J, the junction kept 12 bases outside the gene matches. The CDR3 is 14 amino acids. The germline V gene has CDR1 SQVTM and CDR2 ANQGSEA. The CDR3 DNA reads TGCAGCGGATCTGGAACAGGGGAATTCTATGGCTACACCTTC. This codes for CSGSGTGEFYGYTF.

The rearrangement uses TRBV19 and TRBJ2-5, with 10 bases aligning to TRBD2. V lost 9 bases and J lost 7; bases outside the gene matches: 11. The CDR3 loop spans 14 amino acids. The germline V gene has CDR1 LNHDA and CDR2 SQIVND (reference sequence). CDR3 region: CASTSGATRGTQYF. The CDR3 DNA sequence: TGTGCCAGCACTAGCGGGGCCACCCGGGGGACCCAGTACTTC. Full variable domain (rest looked up from reference TRBV19 and TRBJ2-5): DGGITQSPKYLFRKEGQNVTLSCEQNLNHDAMYWYRQDPGQGLRLIYYSQIVNDFQKGDIAEGYSVSREKKESFPLTVTSAQKNPTAFYLCASTSGATRGTQYFGPGTRLLVL.

J is TRBJ2-7 and V is TRBV27, with TRBD2 matching over 11 bases. Germline CDR1 reads MNHEY; CDR2 reads SMNVEV (reference sequence). This CDR3 region has 18 residues. V was clipped by 0 bases and J by 0 bases; unmatched bases: 7. CDR3 region: CASSLSSPGTSGSYEQYF. Written as DNA, the CDR3 is TGTGCCAGCAGTTTATCCTCCCCCGGGACTAGCGGCTCCTACGAGCAGTACTTC.

The J gene is TRBJ1-1, the V gene TRBV20-1; 9 bases line up with TRBD1. J was trimmed by 11 bases and V by 6 bases; bases with no gene match: 7. The CDR3 is made up of 11 amino acids. CDR1 is DFQATT and CDR2 is SNEGSKA in the germline V gene (reference sequence). This chain's CDR3 is CSAKQGAGAFF. CDR3 DNA sequence: TGCAGTGCCAAACAGGGGGCAGGGGCTTTCTTT.

This chain connects TRBV6-4 to TRBJ1-4, with a possible D match to TRBD1 (6 bases). The CDR3 has 15 amino acids. The V end was cut by 9 bases, the J end by 4 bases, with 18 bases between. Germline V gives CDR1 MRHNA, CDR2 SNTAGT. The CDR3 DNA reads as TGTGCCAGTCCCGGACGAGGACAGATTAATGAAAAACTGTTTTTT. It encodes CASPGRGQINEKLFF.

V is TRBV10-3 and J is TRBJ2-1; 13 positions agree with TRBD2. V gave up 4 bases and J gave up 7 bases; unmatched junction bases: 1. The CDR3 length is 14 residues. Germline lookup yields CDR1 ENHRY and CDR2 SYGVKD. CDR3 loop: CAISGTSGRNEQFF. For the CDR3, the DNA is TGTGCCATCAGTGGGACTAGCGGGAGAAATGAGCAGTTCTTC.

V and J are TRBV28 and TRBJ1-1, with D tentatively TRBD1 (6 bases). The germline V gene encodes CDR1 MDHEN and CDR2 SYDVKM. V lost 6 bases and J lost 0, with 20 bases in between. The CDR3 totals 17 residues. CDR3 in DNA: TGTGCCAGCAGCCGACGGGGGGGGCTAAACATGAACACTGAAGCTTTCTTT. Protein product: CASSRRGGLNMNTEAFF.

The V and J genes are TRBV6-5 and TRBJ2-7; D possibly corresponds to TRBD2 (6 bases). The germline V gene encodes CDR1 MNHEY and CDR2 SVGAGI. This CDR3 region has 15 residues. The V end was cut by 0 bases, the J end by 1 base, with 10 bases between. CDR3 sequence reads: CASSYSSGLSYEQYF. The CDR3 coding sequence is TGTGCCAGCAGTTACTCGAGCGGGCTTTCCTACGAGCAGTACTTC.

The chain couples TRBV9 to TRBJ2-2, with a tentative D call TRBD1 (6 bases). The CDR3 sequence is 14 residues long. Trimming removed 3 bases at V and 3 bases at J, with 9 bases between. Germline assignment: CDR1 SGDLS and CDR2 YYNGEE. The CDR3 loop is CASSGDRYTGELFF. Here the CDR3 DNA reads TGTGCCAGCAGCGGAGACAGGTACACCGGGGAGCTGTTTTTT.

The CDR3 sequence is CASSEQAGSIDTQYF. The CDR3 DNA reads as TGCGCCAGCAGTGAACAGGCGGGGTCCATAGATACGCAGTATTTT. The rearrangement joins TRBV10-1 to TRBJ2-3; a weak D match, TRBD2 (6 bases). This CDR3 contains 15 residues. V was trimmed by 3 bases and J by 5 bases, leaving 15 bases between them. Germline lookup yields CDR1 WNHNN and CDR2 SYGVQD (reference sequence).

As concerns this clone: The identical CDR3 is also encoded by other nucleotide sequences in the sample. The CDR3 sequence: CASSEQGHGELFF. CDR3 bases: TGTGCCAGCAGTGAACAGGGGCACGGGGAGCTGTTTTTT. This chain uses TRBV25-1 with TRBJ2-2; maybe TRBD1 (6 bases). Trimming stripped 2 bases from V and 7 bases from J, with 8 bases between. Germline-derived CDR1 and CDR2 are MGHDK and SYGVNS. The CDR3 length is 13 residues.

This chain links TRBV18 with TRBJ2-1; TRBD1 matches at 8 bases. Germline loops: CDR1 KGHSH, CDR2 LQKENI. The CDR3 runs 13 residues. Germline trimming cut 4 bases from V and 5 bases from J; bases unmatched to any gene: 1. The CDR3 DNA reads TGTGCCAGCTCACAGACAGGGGACAATGAGCAGTTCTTC. Protein product: CASSQTGDNEQFF.

The chain carries TRBV9 and TRBJ2-3, with TRBD2 matching 14 bases. In germline, CDR1 is SGDLS, CDR2 YYNGEE. The CDR3 sequence is 18 residues long. V shed 0 bases and J 4 bases; nucleotides not matched to a gene: 7. The CDR3 spells CASSVATGTSGGADTQYF. Written as DNA, the CDR3 is TGTGCCAGCAGCGTAGCTACCGGGACTAGCGGGGGAGCAGATACGCAGTATTTT.

V gene TRBV7-2 combines with J gene TRBJ2-3; 10 bases align to TRBD2. CDR1 is SGHTA and CDR2 is FQGNSA in the germline V gene. V lost 5 bases to trimming and J lost 5 bases; unmatched junction nucleotides: 7. The length of the CDR3 is 15 residues. CDR3 protein: CASSRQRGGEDTQYF. CDR3 DNA: TGTGCCAGCAGCCGGCAGCGGGGGGGCGAAGATACGCAGTATTTT.

This clone was counted between two and nine times. The rearrangement joins TRBV19 to TRBJ2-7; D perhaps matches TRBD1 (6 bases). V was clipped by 7 bases and J by 0 bases, with 13 bases between them. CDR1 is LNHDA and CDR2 is SQIVND in the germline V gene (reference sequence). The CDR3 contains 14 residues. CDR3 loop: CASKETGFSYEQYF. In DNA, the CDR3 is TGTGCCAGTAAAGAGACAGGATTCTCCTACGAGCAGTACTTC.

The chain carries TRBV28 and TRBJ2-7, with D possibly being TRBD2 (6 bases). V lost 7 bases and J lost 3, with 19 bases in between. The CDR3 totals 15 residues. The V gene's germline CDR1 is MDHEN and CDR2 SYDVKM. CDR3 sequence reads: CASTSSVSGIYEQYF. In DNA form, the CDR3 reads TGTGCCAGCACCTCTTCGGTTAGCGGAATCTACGAGCAGTACTTC.

The chain employs TRBV11-3 and TRBJ2-2; TRBD1 aligns across 9 bases. The CDR3 is made up of 15 amino acids. Germline V gene data show CDR1 as SGHNT and CDR2 as YENEEA. V gave up 6 bases and J gave up 7 bases; unmatched junction bases: 9. The CDR3 is CASRPGQGTGGELFF. The CDR3 DNA reads as TGTGCCAGCAGACCGGGACAGGGTACCGGCGGGGAGCTGTTTTTT.

V is TRBV11-2 and J is TRBJ1-2; 7 bases line up with TRBD1. The V and J ends lost 1 base and 5 bases, in that order; junction bases with no gene match: 4. CDR3 size: 14 residues. The germline V gene has CDR1 SGHAT and CDR2 FQNNGV. The CDR3 protein is CASSLAPGGYGYTF. DNA for the CDR3: TGTGCCAGCAGCTTAGCCCCAGGGGGGTATGGCTACACCTTC.

The chain employs TRBV2 and TRBJ2-7; 12 bases fit TRBD2. There are 15 residues in the CDR3. In germline, CDR1 is SNHLY, CDR2 FYNNEI. After removal of 6 bases from V and 2 bases from J, the junction contained 5 bases not matched to a gene. CDR3 loop: CASSDRLAGAYEQYF. The DNA for the CDR3 is TGTGCCAGCAGCGATCGACTAGCGGGAGCCTACGAGCAGTACTTC.

The CDR3 protein is CASSLEGVTYEQYF. Here the CDR3 DNA reads TGTGCCAGCAGCTTGGAGGGGGTGACCTACGAGCAGTACTTC. The chain uses TRBV5-6 and TRBJ2-5; tentative D call: TRBD1 (6 bases). The J call may be incorrect, as the DNA end agrees better with TRBJ2-7. The CDR3 has 14 amino acids. The germline V gene encodes CDR1 SGHDT and CDR2 YYEEEE.

Comment on this clone: The junction departs from germline at one end; a sequencing error may be responsible. The V and J genes are TRBV13 and TRBJ2-2; TRBD1 agrees at 9 bases. Germline values: CDR1 PRHDT, CDR2 FYEKMQ (reference sequence). The CDR3 contains 14 residues. Here the CDR3 reads CASGGTGNPGELFF. The CDR3 DNA reads TGTGCCAGCGGGGGGACAGGGAACCCCGGGGAGCTGTTTTTT.

The chain is built from TRBV9 and TRBJ2-3, with 7 bases that match TRBD2. CDR3 size: 16 residues. Germline V CDR1 and CDR2: SGDLS, YYNGEE. V lost 3 bases and J lost 0; bases outside the gene matches: 7. CDR3 in DNA: TGTGCCAGCAGCGCCAGACTAGCCGAAAGCACAGATACGCAGTATTTT. As protein: CASSARLAESTDTQYF.

J is TRBJ1-3 and V is TRBV5-8; D is undetermined. This CDR3 spans 15 amino acids. CDR1 is SGHTS, CDR2 YDEGEE, per germline. Trimming took 0 bases from V and 0 from J, leaving 7 bases between them. CDR3: CASSLGSSSGNTIYF. In nucleotides, the CDR3 is TGTGCCAGCAGCTTGGGCTCGAGCTCTGGAAACACCATATATTTT.

The chain has TRBV7-9 and TRBJ1-1, with no clear D. V dropped 8 bases and J dropped 2 bases, with 6 bases sitting between them. Looked up from germline, CDR1 is SEHNR and CDR2 is FQNEAQ (reference sequence). The CDR3 loop spans 11 amino acids. The CDR3 DNA reads as TGTGCCAGCCGGGGTAACACTGAAGCTTTCTTT. This codes for CASRGNTEAFF.

The chain has TRBV4-2 and TRBJ1-1; weak D call: TRBD1 (6 bases). V lost 4 bases to trimming and J lost 3 bases, with 9 bases between them. CDR3 size: 13 residues. Looked up from germline, CDR1 is LGHNA and CDR2 is YNFKEQ. The CDR3, as DNA: TGTGCCAGCAGCCCCACAGGGCACACTGAAGCTTTCTTT. Translated: CASSPTGHTEAFF.

The rearrangement links TRBV7-2 to TRBJ2-5; TRBD2 matches at 7 bases. CDR3 length: 14 amino acids. The germline gives CDR1 SGHTA, CDR2 FQGNSA. V lost 2 bases, J lost 1 base, and 1 base stayed unmatched. The DNA for the CDR3 is TGTGCCAGCAGCTTAAGCGGGGCCCAAGAGACCCAGTACTTC. It translates to CASSLSGAQETQYF.

V gene TRBV19 combines with J gene TRBJ1-5; D is possibly TRBD1 (6 bases). Trimming left V 7 bases short and J 0 bases short, with 16 bases between. Germline V lookup: CDR1 LNHDA, CDR2 SQIVND (reference sequence). This CDR3 contains 16 residues. The CDR3 coding sequence is TGTGCCAGTACCCTGACAGGCCTCAATAGCAATCAGCCCCAGCATTTT. Amino acids: CASTLTGLNSNQPQHF.